The present TCR beta chain was sequenced within a study of OX40 agonist ivuxolimab in advanced cancers. Assay used: immunoSEQ multiplex PCR; TCRdb lists only in-frame clones, some missing. There are about 58,000 clones in the sample; about 87% occur only once, and about 3.5% lies in the top ten. This TCR was recovered from an adult with an advanced solid tumor such as melanoma, head and neck, liver or kidney cancer. The specimen comprised CD4+ or CD8+ T cells sorted from blood, sampled in a trial of the OX40 agonist ivuxolimab.

Here the CDR3 DNA reads TGTGCCAGCAGCCCAGCTAGCGGGACGTACAATGAGCAGTTCTTC. The encoded protein is CASSPASGTYNEQFF. This sequence joins TRBV4-2 and TRBJ2-1; TRBD2 aligns across 9 bases. This CDR3 contains 15 residues. Trimming took 4 bases from V and 4 from J; bases not matched to a gene: 5. Germline V gene sequence: CDR1 LGHNA, CDR2 YNFKEQ.